The present entry profiles one T cell receptor beta chain with its context. The PCR employed 60 Vbeta primers together with 13 Jbeta primers. Libraries were prepared by immunoSEQ multiplex PCR; TCRdb keeps only in-frame clonotypes and omits some of them. The repertoire includes fewer than 200,000 clones, about 81% of them detected once, and 2.5% to 3.5% sits in the top ten. The CDR3 is 13 amino acids. Deletions cut 1 base from V and 5 bases from J, with 9 bases between. The germline CDR1 and CDR2 sequences are LNHNV and YYDKDF (reference sequence). The data stem from a study of cytomegalovirus exposure and HLA in healthy donors.

The clonotype was recovered from a woman aged 50 to 65 in good health and CMV-seropositive. The chain is built from TRBV15 and TRBJ2-7; D is possibly TRBD1 (6 bases). The specimen was PBMCs. This CDR3 reads CATSRGGLNEQYF. The CDR3 nucleotides read TGTGCCACCAGCAGAGGGGGGCTCAACGAGCAGTACTTC.